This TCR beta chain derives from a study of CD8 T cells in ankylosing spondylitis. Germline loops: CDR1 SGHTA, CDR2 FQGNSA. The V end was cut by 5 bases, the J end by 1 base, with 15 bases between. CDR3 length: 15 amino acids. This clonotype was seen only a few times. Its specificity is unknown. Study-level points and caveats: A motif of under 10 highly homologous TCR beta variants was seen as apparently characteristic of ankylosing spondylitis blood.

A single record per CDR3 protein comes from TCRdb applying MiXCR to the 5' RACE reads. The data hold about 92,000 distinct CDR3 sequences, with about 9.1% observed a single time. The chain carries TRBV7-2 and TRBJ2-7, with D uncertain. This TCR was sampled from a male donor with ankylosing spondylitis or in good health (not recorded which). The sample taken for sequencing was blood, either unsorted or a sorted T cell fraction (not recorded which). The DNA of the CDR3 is TGTGCCAGCAGCCCAACGATCCCGGTATCCTACGAGCAGTACTTC. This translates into CASSPTIPVSYEQYF.